These T cell receptor beta chains were read from a single sample in a study of T cell responses to AZD1222 COVID-19 vaccine. The table came from immunoSEQ multiplex PCR; TCRdb's copy has only in-frame clones and leaves some out. The table has approximately 140,000 clones, roughly 90% seen once. The sample here was peripheral blood, taken 28 days after the second AZD1222 dose. Source of these receptors: an adult who received the AZD1222 COVID-19 vaccine. The CDR3 runs from the conserved cysteine through the conserved F or W. Fields, in order: D gene, V gene, J gene, clone size, CDR3 DNA, CDR3 protein. D genes are given only for firm matches. Expanded clones get a size class; other rows say once, few or many, or leave the size out.

>-|TRBV29-1|TRBJ2-1|-
TGCAGCGTTGATCAAGCAGGGGGGAATGAGCAGTTCTTC
CSVDQAGGNEQFF
>-|TRBV4-3|TRBJ1-4|-
TGCGCCAGCAGCCAAAGTCATCGCCCGGGGACTAATGAAAAACTGTTTTTT
CASSQSHRPGTNEKLFF
>-|TRBV2|TRBJ2-3|-
TGTGCCAGCAGTGGACAGGGAGGGACAGATACGCAGTATTTT
CASSGQGGTDTQYF
>TRBD1|TRBV2|TRBJ1-1|few
TGTGCCAGCAGTGTTGACAGGGTGAACACTGAAGCTTTCTTT
CASSVDRVNTEAFF
>-|TRBV4-2|TRBJ1-3|-
TGTGCCAGCAGCCACGACTCGACCCGGAGAAGGGATTTT
CASSHDSTRRRDF
>TRBD2|TRBV5-4|TRBJ2-7|-
TGTGCCAGCAGCTTGGCATCGCGGGGGTCCTACGAGCAGTACTTC
CASSLASRGSYEQYF
>-|TRBV6-5|TRBJ2-1|-
TGTGCCAGCAGTTACGGGACCAACTCCTACAATGAGCAGTTCTTC
CASSYGTNSYNEQFF
>-|TRBV7-9|TRBJ1-2|-
TGTGCCAGCAGCTCGGGGTATCTTGGCTACACCTTC
CASSSGYLGYTF
>TRBD1|TRBV7-9|TRBJ2-7|-
TGTGCCAGCAGCTCGACAGGGACCCAGAGACCCTACGAGCAGTACTTC
CASSSTGTQRPYEQYF
>-|TRBV6-6|TRBJ1-2|-
TGTGCCAGCAGTTTTACTAACTATGGCTACACCTTC
CASSFTNYGYTF
>-|TRBV10-2|TRBJ2-7|-
TGCGCCAGCGGTACAGGTTACCTTAACGAGCAGTACTTC
CASGTGYLNEQYF
>-|TRBV7-9|TRBJ1-2|-
TGTGCCAGCAGCTTAGGGGACTGGGCCTCTGGGGGCTACACCTTC
CASSLGDWASGGYTF
>TRBD2|TRBV3-1/TRBV3-2|TRBJ2-7|-
TGTGCCAGCAGCCAAGGACCCGGGACTAACGTAGGGTACGAGCAGTACTTC
CASSQGPGTNVGYEQYF
>TRBD1|TRBV5-1|TRBJ1-1|once
TGCGCCAGCGGGGACAGGGGAACCACTGAAGCTTTCTTT
CASGDRGTTEAFF
>TRBD2|TRBV23-1|TRBJ2-3|once
TGCGCCAGCAGTCATCCTGCCTCACTAGCGGGAGAGGCGGATACGCAGTATTTT
CASSHPASLAGEADTQYF
>-|TRBV4-1|TRBJ1-5|-
TGCGCCAGCAGCCAACTGGACCGCAGCAATCAGCCCCAGCATTTT
CASSQLDRSNQPQHF
>TRBD1|TRBV12-3/TRBV12-4|TRBJ2-7|once
TGTGCCAGCAGTTCAAGACAGGGGCTCGTCTTC
CASSSRQGLVF
>-|TRBV7-8|TRBJ1-2|-
TGTGCCAGCAGCGCTGTCGGGAGAGCCTATGGCTACACCTTC
CASSAVGRAYGYTF
>-|TRBV6-5|TRBJ2-5|-
TGTGCCAGCAGTTACCAGGGAATCCGGGAGACCCAGTACTTC
CASSYQGIRETQYF
>TRBD1|TRBV4-3|TRBJ1-2|-
TGCGCCAGCAGCACGGGACAGGGGGCTAACTATGGCTACACCTTC
CASSTGQGANYGYTF
>TRBD1|TRBV5-4|TRBJ1-3|-
TGTGCCAGCAGCACCGGACAGGCGCGCTCTGGAAACACCATATATTTT
CASSTGQARSGNTIYF
>-|TRBV29-1|TRBJ1-2|-
TGCAGCGTTGAGAAAGGGGTGGAAGACTATGGCTACACCTTC
CSVEKGVEDYGYTF
>-|TRBV11-2|TRBJ2-3|-
TGTGCCAGCAGCCAGGGAGATACGCAGTATTTT
CASSQGDTQYF
>-|TRBV7-3|TRBJ1-1|-
TGTGCCAGCAGCTTTTACGAGATAATGAACACTGAAGCTTTCTTT
CASSFYEIMNTEAFF
>-|TRBV12-3/TRBV12-4|TRBJ1-5|-
TGTGCCAGCAGCCAGGGTTATGGTCAGCCCCAGCATTTT
CASSQGYGQPQHF
>-|TRBV15|TRBJ1-5|-
TGTGCCACCAGCAGAGTGCCGACAGCGCGTAATCAGCCCCAGCATTTT
CATSRVPTARNQPQHF
>-|TRBV4-3|TRBJ1-3|-
TGCGCCAGCAGCCAAGAGGGATACTCTGGAAACACCATATATTTT
CASSQEGYSGNTIYF
>-|TRBV7-3|TRBJ1-1|-
TGTGCCAGCAGCTCCCCAGGGAACACTGAAGCTTTCTTT
CASSSPGNTEAFF
>TRBD2|TRBV4-1|TRBJ2-7|medium-sized
TGCGCCAGCAGCCAGCTAGGACTAGCGGTTCGCAGCTCCTACGAGCAGTACTTC
CASSQLGLAVRSSYEQYF
>TRBD1|TRBV24-1|TRBJ2-3|-
TGTGCCACCAGTCCGGGACAGGGGCAAGGTACGCAGTATTTT
CATSPGQGQGTQYF
>-|TRBV4-3|TRBJ2-2|-
TGCGCCAGCAGCCAAGACAGGGGGGGCACCGGGGAGCTGTTTTTT
CASSQDRGGTGELFF
>-|TRBV29-1|TRBJ1-2|-
TGCAGCATCGAACCGGGACTTAACTATGGCTACACCTTC
CSIEPGLNYGYTF
>TRBD2|TRBV6-5|TRBJ2-1|-
TGTGCCAGCAACAGCGGGGCCTGGGATGAGCAGTTCTTC
CASNSGAWDEQFF
>-|TRBV5-6|TRBJ1-5|-
TGTGCCAGCAGTTTCGGGCTCGGACCCAATCAGCCCCAGCATTTT
CASSFGLGPNQPQHF
>-|TRBV28|TRBJ2-1|-
TGTGCCAGCAGTGGGACCGAAGGGCCGCGTGAGCAGTTCTTC
CASSGTEGPREQFF
>-|TRBV6-5|TRBJ2-7|-
TGTGCCAGCAGTTCGTCTGACAGCTACGAGCAGTACTTC
CASSSSDSYEQYF
>-|TRBV4-1|TRBJ1-2|-
TGCGCCAGCAGCCAACCCCGGAGAGGGCAGTACTATGGCTACACCTTC
CASSQPRRGQYYGYTF
>TRBD1|TRBV6-5|TRBJ2-3|-
TGTGCCAGCAGTTCTTGGGACAGGGGGACAGATACGCAGTATTTT
CASSSWDRGTDTQYF
>TRBD1|TRBV4-1|TRBJ1-5|-
TGCGCCAGCAGCCAAGTCATCAGGACAGGTAGCAATCAGCCCCAGCATTTT
CASSQVIRTGSNQPQHF
>TRBD2|TRBV14|TRBJ2-7|few
TGTGCCAGCAGCCAAGAACTAGCGGGAGTGGGGGAGCAGTACTTC
CASSQELAGVGEQYF
>-|TRBV6-2/TRBV6-3|TRBJ1-6|once
TGTGCCAGCAGTTACGGGGGAGTTTGGAATTCACCCCTCCACTTT
CASSYGGVWNSPLHF
>-|TRBV28|TRBJ1-3|-
TGTGCCAGCAGTTTCTCTGGAAACACCATATATTTT
CASSFSGNTIYF
>-|TRBV6-5|TRBJ1-6|-
TGTGCCAGCAGTTACTCGACCCGATCTTATAATTCACCCCTCCACTTT
CASSYSTRSYNSPLHF
>TRBD1|TRBV6-6|TRBJ1-3|once
TGTGCCAGCAGTCGTACAGGGGCTAGATACTCTGGAAACACCATATATTTT
CASSRTGARYSGNTIYF
>-|TRBV9|TRBJ2-1|-
TGTGCCAGCAGCGTGACCGGGACGGTGGTCCACAATGAGCAGTTCTTC
CASSVTGTVVHNEQFF
>-|TRBV4-3|TRBJ1-3|-
TGCGCCAGCAGCCAAGGTTACCGAAGCTCTGGAAACACCATATATTTT
CASSQGYRSSGNTIYF
>-|TRBV5-1|TRBJ1-3|-
TGCGCCAGCACCGAGGGGGGTAGGCCAAACACCATATATTTT
CASTEGGRPNTIYF
>-|TRBV7-9|TRBJ2-7|once
TGTGCCAGCAGCGCAATTGTGGCGAGCTCCTACGAGCAGTACTTC
CASSAIVASSYEQYF
>-|TRBV10-3|TRBJ2-1|-
TGTGCCATCAGTGAGTTTCGCGCTGAGCAGTTCTTC
CAISEFRAEQFF
>-|TRBV6-6|TRBJ1-1|-
TGTGCCAGCAATCTTGACAGTGAAGCTTTCTTT
CASNLDSEAFF
>-|TRBV15|TRBJ1-6|few
TGTGCCACCAGCAGAGTAGGGGTGGCTAATTCACCCCTCCACTTT
CATSRVGVANSPLHF
>TRBD2|TRBV4-1|TRBJ2-1|once
TGCGCCAGCAGCCTCCTACCCGCGGGGGGGCCATACAATGAGCAGTTCTTC
CASSLLPAGGPYNEQFF
>-|TRBV9|TRBJ1-3|-
TGTGCCAGCAGCGTAGGTCTGGGAGGGACTGGAAACACCATATATTTT
CASSVGLGGTGNTIYF
>-|TRBV5-6|TRBJ1-6|once
TGTGCCAGCAGCTTGGAGCCAGGACGGTTTAATTCACCCCTCCACTTT
CASSLEPGRFNSPLHF
>-|TRBV7-9|TRBJ1-2|-
TGTGCCAGCAGCTTGTGGCAGGGCACTTTCTCTAACTATGGCTACACCTTC
CASSLWQGTFSNYGYTF
>TRBD1|TRBV7-2|TRBJ1-4|-
TGTGCCAGCAGCCCACAGGGGGGCAGCGGAAAACTGTTTTTT
CASSPQGGSGKLFF
>TRBD2|TRBV19|TRBJ2-2|-
TGTGCCAGTAAGCAAAGACTAGCGGGAGTGAAATTTTCCGGGGAGCTGTTTTTT
CASKQRLAGVKFSGELFF
>TRBD1|TRBV18|TRBJ1-6|-
TGTGCCAGCTCACCGGGGACAGGTGGGAATTCACCCCTCCACTTT
CASSPGTGGNSPLHF
>-|TRBV7-6|TRBJ2-1|-
TGTGCCAGCAGCTTAGCTGAGAATGAGCAGTTCTTC
CASSLAENEQFF